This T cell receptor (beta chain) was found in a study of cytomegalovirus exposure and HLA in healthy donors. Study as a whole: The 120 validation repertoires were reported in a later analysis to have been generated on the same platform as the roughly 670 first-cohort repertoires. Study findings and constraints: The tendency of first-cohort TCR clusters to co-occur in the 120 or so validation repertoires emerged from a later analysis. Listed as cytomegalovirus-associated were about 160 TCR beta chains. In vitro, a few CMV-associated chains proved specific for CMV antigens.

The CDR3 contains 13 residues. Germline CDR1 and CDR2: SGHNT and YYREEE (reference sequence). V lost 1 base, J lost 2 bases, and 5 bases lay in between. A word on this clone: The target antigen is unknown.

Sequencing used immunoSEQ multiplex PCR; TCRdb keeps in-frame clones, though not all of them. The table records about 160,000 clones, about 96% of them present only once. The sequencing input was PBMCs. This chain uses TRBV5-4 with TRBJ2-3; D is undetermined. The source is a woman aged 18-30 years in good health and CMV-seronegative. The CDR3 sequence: CASSLPYTDTQYF. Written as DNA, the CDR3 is TGTGCCAGCAGCTTGCCCTACACAGATACGCAGTATTTT.